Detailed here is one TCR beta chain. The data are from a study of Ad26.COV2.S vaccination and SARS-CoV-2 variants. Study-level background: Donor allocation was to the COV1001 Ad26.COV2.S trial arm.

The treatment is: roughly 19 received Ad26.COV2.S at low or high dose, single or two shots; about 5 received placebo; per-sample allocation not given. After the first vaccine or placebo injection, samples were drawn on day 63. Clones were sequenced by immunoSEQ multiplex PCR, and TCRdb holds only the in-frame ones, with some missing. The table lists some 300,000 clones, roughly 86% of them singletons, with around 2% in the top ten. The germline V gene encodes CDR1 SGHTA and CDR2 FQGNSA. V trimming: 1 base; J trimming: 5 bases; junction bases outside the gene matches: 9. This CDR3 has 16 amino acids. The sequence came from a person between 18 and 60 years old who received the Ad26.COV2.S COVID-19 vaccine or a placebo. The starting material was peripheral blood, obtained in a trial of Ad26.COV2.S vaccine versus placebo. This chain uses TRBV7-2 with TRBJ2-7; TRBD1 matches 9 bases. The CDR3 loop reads CASSLGGQGGYDEQYF. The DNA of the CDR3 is TGTGCCAGCAGCTTAGGGGGACAGGGTGGTTACGACGAGCAGTACTTC. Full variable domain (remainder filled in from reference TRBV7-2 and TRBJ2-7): GAGVSQSPSNKVTEKGKDVELRCDPISGHTALYWYRQSLGQGLEFLIYFQGNSAPDKSGLPSDRFSAERTGGSVSTLTIQRTQQEDSAVYLCASSLGGQGGYDEQYFGPGTRLTVT.